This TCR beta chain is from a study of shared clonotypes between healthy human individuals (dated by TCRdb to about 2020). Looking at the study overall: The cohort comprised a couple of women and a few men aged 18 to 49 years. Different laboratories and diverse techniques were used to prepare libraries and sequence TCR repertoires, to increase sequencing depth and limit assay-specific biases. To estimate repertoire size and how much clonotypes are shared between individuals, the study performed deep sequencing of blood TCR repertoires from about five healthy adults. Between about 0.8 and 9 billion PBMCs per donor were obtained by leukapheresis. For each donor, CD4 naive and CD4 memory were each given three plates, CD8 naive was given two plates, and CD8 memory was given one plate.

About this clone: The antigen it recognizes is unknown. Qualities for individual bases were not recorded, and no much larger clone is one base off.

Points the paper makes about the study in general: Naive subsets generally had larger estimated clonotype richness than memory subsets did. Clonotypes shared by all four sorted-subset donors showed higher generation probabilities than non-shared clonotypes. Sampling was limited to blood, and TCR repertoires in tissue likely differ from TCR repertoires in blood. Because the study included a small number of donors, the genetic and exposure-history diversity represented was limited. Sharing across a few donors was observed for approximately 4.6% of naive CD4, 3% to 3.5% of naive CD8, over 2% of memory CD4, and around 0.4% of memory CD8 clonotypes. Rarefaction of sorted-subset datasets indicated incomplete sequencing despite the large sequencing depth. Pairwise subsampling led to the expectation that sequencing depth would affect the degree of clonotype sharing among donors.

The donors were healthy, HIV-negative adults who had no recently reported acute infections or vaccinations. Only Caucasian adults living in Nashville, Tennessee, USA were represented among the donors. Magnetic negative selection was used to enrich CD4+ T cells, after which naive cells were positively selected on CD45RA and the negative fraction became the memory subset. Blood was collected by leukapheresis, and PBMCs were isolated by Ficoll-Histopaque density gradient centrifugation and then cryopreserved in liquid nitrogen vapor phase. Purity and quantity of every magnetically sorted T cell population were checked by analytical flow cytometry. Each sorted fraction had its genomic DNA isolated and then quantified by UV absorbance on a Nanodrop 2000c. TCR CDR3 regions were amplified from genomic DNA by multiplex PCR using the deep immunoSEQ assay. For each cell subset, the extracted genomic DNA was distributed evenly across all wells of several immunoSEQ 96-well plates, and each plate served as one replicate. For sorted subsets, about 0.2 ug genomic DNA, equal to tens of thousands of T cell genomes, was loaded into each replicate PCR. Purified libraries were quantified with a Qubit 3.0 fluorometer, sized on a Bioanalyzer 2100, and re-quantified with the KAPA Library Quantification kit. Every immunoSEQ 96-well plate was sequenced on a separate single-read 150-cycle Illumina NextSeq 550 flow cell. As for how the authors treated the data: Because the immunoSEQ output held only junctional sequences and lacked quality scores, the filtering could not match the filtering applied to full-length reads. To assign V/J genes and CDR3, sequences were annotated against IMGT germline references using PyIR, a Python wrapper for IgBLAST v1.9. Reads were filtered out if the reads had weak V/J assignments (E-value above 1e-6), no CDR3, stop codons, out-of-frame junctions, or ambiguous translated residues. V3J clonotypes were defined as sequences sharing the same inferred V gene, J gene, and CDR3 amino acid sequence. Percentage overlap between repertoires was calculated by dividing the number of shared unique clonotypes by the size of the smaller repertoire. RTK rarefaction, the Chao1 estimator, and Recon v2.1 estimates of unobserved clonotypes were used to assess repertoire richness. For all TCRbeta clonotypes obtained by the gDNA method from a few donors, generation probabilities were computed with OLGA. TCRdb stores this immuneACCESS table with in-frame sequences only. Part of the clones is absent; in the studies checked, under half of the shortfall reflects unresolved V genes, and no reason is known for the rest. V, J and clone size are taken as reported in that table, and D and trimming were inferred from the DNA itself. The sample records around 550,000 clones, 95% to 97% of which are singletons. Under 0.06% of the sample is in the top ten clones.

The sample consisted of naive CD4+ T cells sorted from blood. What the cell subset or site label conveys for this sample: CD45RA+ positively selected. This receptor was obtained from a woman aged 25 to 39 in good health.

DNA sequence: TGTGCCAGCAGTGAACTACGCCGGGATGAGCAGTTCTTC. The encoded protein is CASSELRRDEQFF. Rearrangement joined TRBV6-1 to TRBJ2-1; confidence is insufficient to name the D gene. The CDR3, cysteine through phenylalanine, is 13 amino acids long. The sequence is cut down to CDR3 DNA, 39 bases in frame from base 1. V and J lose 2 bases and 8 bases, and a span of 10 bases separates them. CDR1 and CDR2, per the germline V gene, are MNHNS and SASEGT.